A single sample gave rise to the 14 T cell receptor beta chains below, sequenced in a study of T cells after yellow fever vaccination. TCRdb re-called the 5' RACE reads with MiXCR, one entry per CDR3 protein. This sample has about 58,000 distinct CDR3 sequences, with approximately 7% found just once. Source: CD8+ T cells sorted from PBMCs, taken on the day of the first yellow fever vaccination. These receptors came from a young man who received the YFV17D yellow fever vaccine.

The rearrangement uses TRBV20-1 and TRBJ2-1; the match to TRBD2 covers 13 bases. The V segment lost 0 bases and the J segment 0 bases; nucleotides outside the gene matches: 8. The CDR3 contains 19 residues. From germline, CDR1 is DFQATT and CDR2 SNEGSKA (reference sequence). CDR3 in amino acids: CSAREGLAGASSSYNEQFF. The CDR3 nucleotides read TGCAGTGCTAGAGAAGGACTAGCGGGGGCTTCCAGCTCCTACAATGAGCAGTTCTTC.

On this clonotype: Since a much larger clone is just one base distant, this may be a read error. The V gene is TRBV11-1, the J gene TRBJ2-7; perhaps TRBD2 as D (6 bases). Germline V gives CDR1 SGHAT, CDR2 FQDESV (reference sequence). The CDR3 runs 14 residues. In DNA form, the CDR3 reads TGTGCCAGCAGGTTAGCAGGGACTCCCTACGAGCAGTACTTC. Residues: CASRLAGTPYEQYF.

J is TRBJ1-1 and V is TRBV7-6; D is perhaps TRBD1 (6 bases). Germline V gene data show CDR1 as SGHVS and CDR2 as FNYEAQ. With 9 bases removed from V and 0 bases from J, the gap between germline ends came to 14 bases. The CDR3 sequence is 14 residues long. The CDR3 region is CASSGGQMNTEAFF. The CDR3, as DNA: TGTGCCAGTTCTGGGGGCCAGATGAACACTGAAGCTTTCTTT.

This clonotype appeared a few times. The rearrangement links TRBV18 to TRBJ1-4; TRBD1 is a possible D gene (5 bases). CDR3 length equals 13 residues. The V gene's germline CDR1 is KGHSH and CDR2 LQKENI. Trimming left V 3 bases short and J 6 bases short, with 8 bases between. The CDR3 is CASSPPGDEKLFF. The DNA of the CDR3 is TGTGCCAGCTCACCCCCGGGGGATGAAAAACTGTTTTTT.

This clonotype was recorded at least ten times. The chain links TRBV6-1 to TRBJ2-3; no definite D call. Germline V gives CDR1 MNHNS, CDR2 SASEGT. CDR3 length: 15 amino acids. V was shortened by 6 bases and J by 5 bases, with 18 bases between the two germline ends. CDR3 DNA sequence: TGTGCCAGCAGCCTCATTACCTCTCCCGGAGATACGCAGTATTTT. Residues: CASSLITSPGDTQYF.

The chain links TRBV7-9 to TRBJ2-3; a weak D match, TRBD2 (6 bases). There are 16 residues in the CDR3. V lost 3 bases and J 4 bases, leaving 17 bases between the germline ends. The germline gives CDR1 SEHNR, CDR2 FQNEAQ (reference sequence). The CDR3 loop reads CASSFNRNRRADTQYF. The CDR3 DNA is TGTGCCAGCAGCTTCAATCGGAACAGGAGGGCAGATACGCAGTATTTT.

This clonotype turned up a few times. The V gene is TRBV4-1, the J gene TRBJ2-1, with TRBD2 identical over 7 bases. J lost 10 bases, V lost 2 bases, and 5 bases had no gene match. The germline V gene encodes CDR1 MGHRA and CDR2 YSYEKL. This CDR3 contains 13 residues. CDR3 nucleotides: TGCGCCAGCAGCCAATACCTAGCGGCCGAGCAGTTCTTC. Residues: CASSQYLAAEQFF.

This clonotype was detected a few times. J is TRBJ2-7 and V is TRBV5-1, with TRBD2 identical over 7 bases. Germline trimming cut 4 bases from V and 0 bases from J; bases unmatched to any gene: 4. Germline values: CDR1 SGHRS, CDR2 YFSETQ. This CDR3 contains 14 residues. The CDR3 protein is CASSPGGNSYEQYF. The CDR3 nucleotides are TGCGCCAGCAGCCCCGGGGGGAACTCCTACGAGCAGTACTTC.

In this sample, this clonotype turned up a few times. The chain is built from TRBV30 and TRBJ2-3, with a tentative D call TRBD1 (7 bases). V dropped 4 bases and J dropped 3 bases, with 14 bases sitting between them. The CDR3 totals 14 residues. Germline CDR1 GTSNPN, CDR2 SVGIG (reference sequence). Here the CDR3 DNA reads TGTGCCTGGAACAGGGGAGGTTGGACAGATACGCAGTATTTT. Translating it yields CAWNRGGWTDTQYF.

The rearrangement joins TRBV6-1 to TRBJ2-2; no firm D call. V was pared by 3 bases and J by 3 bases, with 8 bases between. The CDR3 sequence is 14 residues long. Germline CDR1 MNHNS, CDR2 SASEGT. The CDR3 coding sequence is TGTGCCAGCAGTGATTACAGCTACACCGGGGAGCTGTTTTTT. It specifies CASSDYSYTGELFF.

This clonotype showed up many times. The rearrangement joins TRBV7-6 to TRBJ2-3; TRBD1 matches at 8 bases. Trimming took 5 bases from V and 6 from J; bases not matched to a gene: 7. Germline V gene data show CDR1 as SGHVS and CDR2 as FNYEAQ. The CDR3 spans 14 residues. The DNA of the CDR3 is TGTGCCAGCAGCCTTGGGACAGGCCCGGATACGCAGTATTTT. This codes for CASSLGTGPDTQYF.

The gene calls are TRBV6-6 and TRBJ2-2, with a possible D match to TRBD2 (6 bases). The CDR3 loop spans 12 amino acids. Trimming pared 11 bases from V and 4 bases from J, leaving 11 bases between. Germline-derived CDR1 and CDR2 are MNHNY and SVGAGI (reference sequence). The CDR3 region has the DNA TGTGCCGGGGGGAAGATCACCGGGGAGCTGTTTTTT. Translation: CAGGKITGELFF.

The genes are TRBV7-2 and TRBJ1-1; D is perhaps TRBD1 (6 bases). CDR1 and CDR2 (germline): SGHTA, FQGNSA. V was trimmed by 2 bases and J by 5 bases, leaving 12 bases between them. This CDR3 region has 14 residues. CDR3 coding DNA: TGTGCCAGCAGCTTAATAGGGGGGGGGACTGAAGCTTTCTTT. Translated, it gives CASSLIGGGTEAFF.

This clonotype was found a few times. This chain connects TRBV7-3 to TRBJ2-5, with TRBD1 matching over 8 bases. The CDR3 is made up of 15 amino acids. The J segment lost 2 bases and the V segment lost 5 bases, leaving 7 bases of the junction unmatched. Germline assignment: CDR1 SGHTA and CDR2 FQGTGA. The CDR3 sequence: CASSPLGTGQETQYF. The CDR3 region has the DNA TGTGCCAGCAGCCCCCTTGGGACAGGACAAGAGACCCAGTACTTC.